The 20 T cell receptor beta chains below come from one sample, sequenced in a study of CXCR4 blockade with PD-1 therapy in pancreatic cancer. Method: immunoSEQ multiplex PCR; TCRdb's copy keeps in-frame clones and lacks some. The sample consists of about 5,900 clones, less than 40% of them appearing once. Sequenced sample: tumor tissue. These receptor sequences come from a human donor with pancreatic ductal adenocarcinoma.

The chain is built from TRBV18 and TRBJ2-1; 10 positions match TRBD2. This CDR3 spans 15 amino acids. The ends lost 4 bases at V and 5 bases at J; junction bases unmatched: 5. CDR1 is KGHSH and CDR2 is LQKENI in the germline V gene. The CDR3 nucleotides are TGTGCCAGCTCACAAGGGACTAGCGCCAACAATGAGCAGTTCTTC. This encodes CASSQGTSANNEQFF.

The chain couples TRBV18 to TRBJ1-4; 8 nucleotides line up with TRBD1. V was clipped by 4 bases and J by 3 bases; unmatched bases: 1. The CDR3 is 14 amino acids. Germline assignment: CDR1 KGHSH and CDR2 LQKENI. CDR3 sequence (DNA): TGTGCCAGCTCACTGGGACAGGCTAATGAAAAACTGTTTTTT. Its protein product is CASSLGQANEKLFF.

The chain couples TRBV5-1 to TRBJ2-5; 8 nucleotides line up with TRBD1. The germline V gene has CDR1 SGHRS and CDR2 YFSETQ. The CDR3 runs 15 residues. The V gene end was trimmed by 6 bases and the J gene end by 0 bases; junction bases not matched to a gene: 7. CDR3 nucleotide sequence: TGCGCCAGCACCCAGGGACAGGCCAACCAAGAGACCCAGTACTTC. It encodes CASTQGQANQETQYF. Based on the CDR3 plus reference TRBV5-1 and TRBJ2-5, the full variable domain is KAGVTQTPRYLIKTRGQQVTLSCSPISGHRSVSWYQQTPGQGLQFLFEYFSETQRNKGNFPGRFSGRQFSNSRSEMNVSTLELGDSALYLCASTQGQANQETQYFGPGTRLLVL.

The CDR3 coding sequence is TGTGCCAGTAGCCGAAGTGCGAATCAGCCCCAGCATTTT. Translation: CASSRSANQPQHF. This chain joins TRBV19 and TRBJ1-5, with D hard to call. The CDR3 is 13 residues long. CDR1 is LNHDA, CDR2 SQIVND, per germline (reference sequence). V was cut by 6 bases and J by 4 bases, with 10 bases left in between.

The sample holds a few counts of this clone. The chain has TRBV11-3 and TRBJ2-1; TRBD2 agrees at 11 bases. Germline CDR1 is SGHNT and CDR2 is YENEEA. The CDR3 runs 16 residues. V gave up 5 bases and J gave up 4 bases; unmatched junction bases: 7. The chain's CDR3 is CASSHQLAGVYNEQFF. The CDR3 DNA is TGTGCCAGCAGCCACCAACTAGCGGGAGTTTACAATGAGCAGTTCTTC.

The V gene is TRBV28, the J gene TRBJ1-2; TRBD1 agrees at 10 bases. The CDR3 has 15 amino acids. Germline CDR1 is MDHEN and CDR2 is SYDVKM. The V segment lost 2 bases and the J segment 3 bases; nucleotides outside the gene matches: 3. The CDR3 protein is CASSLRGQGYYGYTF. Written as DNA, the CDR3 is TGTGCCAGCAGTTTAAGGGGACAGGGGTACTATGGCTACACCTTC.

In this sample, this clone turned up a few times. This chain joins TRBV5-1 and TRBJ2-3; D is uncertain. Germline lookup yields CDR1 SGHRS and CDR2 YFSETQ. The CDR3 sequence is 14 residues long. V was pared by 4 bases and J by 3 bases, with 12 bases between. The CDR3 is CASSRSPPTDTQYF. The CDR3 coding sequence is TGCGCCAGCAGCAGGAGTCCTCCTACAGATACGCAGTATTTT. The complete variable domain, with remaining parts taken from reference TRBV5-1 and TRBJ2-3, reads KAGVTQTPRYLIKTRGQQVTLSCSPISGHRSVSWYQQTPGQGLQFLFEYFSETQRNKGNFPGRFSGRQFSNSRSEMNVSTLELGDSALYLCASSRSPPTDTQYFGPGTRLTVL.

The CDR3 reads CASSAIAGGQETQYF. The CDR3 DNA is TGTGCCAGCAGCGCGATAGCGGGGGGCCAAGAGACCCAGTACTTC. This chain joins TRBV9 and TRBJ2-5, with 10 bases matching TRBD2. CDR3 length: 15 amino acids. V trimming: 3 bases; J trimming: 1 base; junction bases outside the gene matches: 3. In germline, CDR1 is SGDLS, CDR2 YYNGEE.

This chain connects TRBV19 to TRBJ2-2; no reliable D call. V was trimmed by 6 bases and J by 2 bases, leaving 13 bases between them. The CDR3 covers 15 residues. Germline CDR1 is LNHDA and CDR2 is SQIVND (reference sequence). The CDR3 sequence is CASRKGWDNTGELFF. As DNA, the CDR3 is TGTGCCAGTAGGAAAGGGTGGGATAACACCGGGGAGCTGTTTTTT.

V and J are TRBV28 and TRBJ2-2; D not certain. CDR1 and CDR2 (germline): MDHEN, SYDVKM. The CDR3 spans 12 residues. Trimming took off 2 bases at V and 5 bases at J, with 3 bases between the two ends. CDR3 sequence reads: CASSLVTGELFF. The CDR3 DNA sequence: TGTGCCAGCAGTTTAGTGACCGGGGAGCTGTTTTTT.

The CDR3 coding sequence is TGTGCCAGTAAGAGGAAAGGCACAGATACGCAGTATTTT. Its translation: CASKRKGTDTQYF. The chain uses TRBV19 and TRBJ2-3; D is ambiguous. The CDR3 is 13 amino acids. Looked up from germline, CDR1 is LNHDA and CDR2 is SQIVND (reference sequence). Trimming removed 7 bases from V and 1 base from J, with 9 bases in between.

The V gene is TRBV28, the J gene TRBJ1-1, with D unclear. Trimming took off 5 bases at V and 5 bases at J, with 9 bases between the two ends. CDR3 length: 12 amino acids. CDR1 MDHEN and CDR2 SYDVKM come from the germline V gene. The CDR3 here is CASSISRTEAFF. The DNA for the CDR3 is TGTGCCAGCAGTATCTCGAGGACTGAAGCTTTCTTT.

The chain's CDR3 is CASSLDGGGYSNQPQHF. The CDR3, as DNA: TGTGCCAGTAGCTTAGACGGGGGAGGATATAGCAATCAGCCCCAGCATTTT. This chain links TRBV19 with TRBJ1-5, with D possibly being TRBD1 (5 bases). The V end lost 6 bases, the J end lost 0 bases, and 18 bases lay between the germline ends. This CDR3 is 17 amino acids long. CDR1 and CDR2 from the germline V gene are LNHDA and SQIVND (reference sequence).

Remarks on this clone: The same CDR3 also results from other DNA sequences found in this sample. The chain carries TRBV14 and TRBJ2-5; D call uncertain. V dropped 0 bases and J dropped 4 bases, with 12 bases sitting between them. Germline values: CDR1 SGHDN, CDR2 FVKESK. This CDR3 has 15 residues. DNA of the CDR3: TGTGCCAGCAGCCAAGATCTCGGGCGGCCAGAGACCCAGTACTTC. It yields the protein CASSQDLGRPETQYF. Combining the CDR3 with reference TRBV14 and TRBJ2-5 gives the whole variable domain EAGVTQFPSHSVIEKGQTVTLRCDPISGHDNLYWYRRVMGKEIKFLLHFVKESKQDESGMPNNRFLAERTGGTYSTLKVQPAELEDSGVYFCASSQDLGRPETQYFGPGTRLLVL.

This clone was detected a few times. This chain joins TRBV6-8 and TRBJ1-3; 7 bases agree with TRBD1. This CDR3 contains 14 residues. The germline gives CDR1 MNHGY, CDR2 SAAAGT. V shed 6 bases and J 4 bases; nucleotides not matched to a gene: 6. In nucleotides, the CDR3 is TGTGCCAGCAGCGAACAGGGGAGCGGAAACACCATATATTTT. Residues: CASSEQGSGNTIYF.

The chain has TRBV11-3 and TRBJ2-6, with D perhaps matching TRBD2 (6 bases). The CDR3 has 18 amino acids. Germline-derived CDR1 and CDR2 are SGHNT and YENEEA. V was cut by 0 bases and J by 0 bases, with 12 bases left in between. For the CDR3, the DNA is TGTGCCAGCAGCTTAGACAGCGGGTGGAACTCTGGGGCCAACGTCCTGACTTTC. Its protein product is CASSLDSGWNSGANVLTF.

In DNA, the CDR3 is TGCGCCAGCAGCGTAACGGGGACCCGGTGGACGTATAGCAATCAGCCCCAGCATTTT. Protein sequence: CASSVTGTRWTYSNQPQHF. This sequence joins TRBV10-1 and TRBJ1-5; weak D call: TRBD1 (5 bases). Germline V gene data show CDR1 as WNHNN and CDR2 as SYGVQD (reference sequence). The length of the CDR3 is 19 residues. V lost 6 bases and J lost 0, with 24 bases in between.

This clone was counted a few times. The chain employs TRBV5-1 and TRBJ2-3; 11 bases align to TRBD2. J was trimmed by 1 base and V by 4 bases; bases with no gene match: 2. The CDR3 spans 15 residues. Germline V gene sequence: CDR1 SGHRS, CDR2 YFSETQ. DNA for the CDR3: TGCGCCAGCAGCAAGGGACTAGCGGGCACAGATACGCAGTATTTT. Residues: CASSKGLAGTDTQYF. Full variable domain (remainder filled in from reference TRBV5-1 and TRBJ2-3): KAGVTQTPRYLIKTRGQQVTLSCSPISGHRSVSWYQQTPGQGLQFLFEYFSETQRNKGNFPGRFSGRQFSNSRSEMNVSTLELGDSALYLCASSKGLAGTDTQYFGPGTRLTVL.

By proportion, this clone is medium-sized. CDR3 in amino acids: CASSPRDSPNYGYTF. The CDR3 nucleotides are TGTGCCAGCAGCCCCCGGGACAGTCCTAACTATGGCTACACCTTC. This chain uses TRBV9 with TRBJ1-2; 7 bases align to TRBD1. The CDR3 has 15 amino acids. Germline loops: CDR1 SGDLS, CDR2 YYNGEE. V dropped 4 bases and J dropped 0; count of bases not matched to a gene: 6.

This clone was seen a handful of times. The rearrangement joins TRBV11-3 to TRBJ2-2; 7 bases fit TRBD2. CDR3 length: 17 amino acids. V shed 1 base and J 6 bases; nucleotides not matched to a gene: 11. Germline-derived CDR1 and CDR2 are SGHNT and YENEEA. The CDR3 DNA follows: TGTGCCAGCAGCTTAGGTGTCAGCGGGATCCCCGCCGGGGAGCTGTTTTTT. Translation: CASSLGVSGIPAGELFF.